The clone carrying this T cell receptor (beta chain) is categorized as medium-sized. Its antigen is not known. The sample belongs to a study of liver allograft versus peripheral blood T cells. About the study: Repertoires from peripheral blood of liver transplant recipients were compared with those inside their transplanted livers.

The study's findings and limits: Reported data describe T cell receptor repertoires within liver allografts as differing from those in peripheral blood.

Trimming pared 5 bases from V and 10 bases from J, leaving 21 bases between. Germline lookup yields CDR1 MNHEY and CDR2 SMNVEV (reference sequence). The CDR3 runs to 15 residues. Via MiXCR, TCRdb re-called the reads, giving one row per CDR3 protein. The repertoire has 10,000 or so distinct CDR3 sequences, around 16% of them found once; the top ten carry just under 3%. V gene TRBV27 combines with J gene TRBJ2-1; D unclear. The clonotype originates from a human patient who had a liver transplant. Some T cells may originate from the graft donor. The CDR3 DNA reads TGTGCCAGCAGTCCCCATCGATTAGGGCTATACGAGCAGTTCTTC. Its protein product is CASSPHRLGLYEQFF.